Below are 10 T cell receptor beta chains sequenced from a single sample in a study of T cell clones after liver transplantation. TCRdb's copy holds only in-frame clones and misses some; the assay was immunoSEQ multiplex PCR. Of 55,000 to 80,000 clones detected, under 95% appear once; the ten largest clones hold less than 3%. The sequences come from CD4+ T cells from blood, collected before liver transplant. These receptors were collected from a human donor who received a liver transplant.

V is TRBV9 and J is TRBJ1-3; the match to TRBD1 covers 7 bases. V dropped 2 bases and J dropped 2; count of bases not matched to a gene: 4. From germline, CDR1 is SGDLS and CDR2 YYNGEE. This CDR3 comprises 15 residues. The CDR3 nucleotides read TGTGCCAGCAGCGTTTCCGGGACAGCTGGAAACACCATATATTTT. It codes for CASSVSGTAGNTIYF.

This clone was counted only a few times. Within the sample, other DNA sequences also encode this same CDR3. The rearrangement joins TRBV19 to TRBJ2-5, with no clear D. This CDR3 has 14 residues. CDR1 and CDR2 (germline): LNHDA, SQIVND (reference sequence). V lost 1 base, J lost 1 base, and 7 bases lay in between. The CDR3 DNA reads TGTGCCAGTAGTATAGGACCGACCCAAGAGACCCAGTACTTC. Translated: CASSIGPTQETQYF.

This chain connects TRBV6-1 to TRBJ2-5; D is unclear. Deletions cut 3 bases from V and 5 bases from J, with 10 bases between. Germline-derived CDR1 and CDR2 are MNHNS and SASEGT. This CDR3 has 13 amino acids. CDR3 DNA: TGTGCCAGCAGTGATTTGGTTATGGAGACCCAGTACTTC. Translated, it gives CASSDLVMETQYF.

V and J are TRBV5-1 and TRBJ2-3; D unclear. Looked up from germline, CDR1 is SGHRS and CDR2 is YFSETQ. The V end was cut by 5 bases, the J end by 0 bases, with 13 bases between. This CDR3 has 15 residues. This CDR3 is CASRGEPSSTDTQYF. In DNA, the CDR3 is TGCGCCAGCAGGGGCGAGCCCTCTAGCACAGATACGCAGTATTTT.

This rearrangement joins TRBV11-2 to TRBJ1-1, with D hard to call. The V and J ends lost 1 base and 2 bases respectively, with 5 bases between them. Per germline, CDR1 SGHAT and CDR2 FQNNGV. This CDR3 region has 13 residues. The DNA for the CDR3 is TGTGCCAGCAGCTTAGGAGACAACACTGAAGCTTTCTTT. Its protein product is CASSLGDNTEAFF.

V is TRBV1 and J is TRBJ2-3; no DNA check was done on the table's D call, TRBD2. TRBV1 is given as a pseudogene. The CDR3 has 18 amino acids. The CDR3 region has the DNA TGCACCAGCAGCCAGACCAGGACTAGCGGGAAGGACGCAGATACGCAGTATTTT. Residues: CTSSQTRTSGKDADTQYF.

The V gene is TRBV5-4, the J gene TRBJ2-5; TRBD1 might be the D (6 bases). The V end was cut by 4 bases, the J end by 0 bases, with 10 bases between. Germline V lookup: CDR1 SGHNT, CDR2 YYREEE (reference sequence). There are 14 residues in the CDR3. CDR3 protein: CASSTGQYQETQYF. The CDR3 region has the DNA TGTGCCAGCAGCACAGGACAGTACCAAGAGACCCAGTACTTC. The full variable domain, with the rest looked up from reference TRBV5-4 and TRBJ2-5, is ETGVTQSPTHLIKTRGQQVTLRCSSQSGHNTVSWYQQALGQGPQFIFQYYREEENGRGNFPPRFSGLQFPNYSSELNVNALELDDSALYLCASSTGQYQETQYFGPGTRLLVL.

This clone has only one observation. The rearrangement joins TRBV15 to TRBJ1-5; 7 bases line up with TRBD1. CDR1 and CDR2 (germline): LNHNV, YYDKDF (reference sequence). Trimming cost V 2 bases and J 5 bases; bases outside gene matches: 6. This CDR3 is 15 amino acids long. The CDR3 region is CATSRPGQIYQPQHF. DNA of the CDR3: TGTGCCACCAGCAGACCGGGACAGATTTATCAGCCCCAGCATTTT.

The chain is built from TRBV11-3 and TRBJ2-3; 9 bases line up with TRBD1. Germline CDR1 is SGHNT and CDR2 is YENEEA. Trimming removed 2 bases from V and 14 bases from J; junction bases left unmatched: 8. CDR3 length equals 13 residues. The CDR3 spells CASSLHPGQGRYF. CDR3 bases: TGTGCCAGCAGCTTACATCCGGGACAGGGAAGGTATTTT. The whole variable domain, remainder taken from reference TRBV11-3 and TRBJ2-3, is EAGVVQSPRYKIIEKKQPVAFWCNPISGHNTLYWYLQNLGQGPELLIRYENEEAVDDSQLPKDRFSAERLKGVDSTLKIQPAELGDSAVYLCASSLHPGQGRYFGPGTRLTVL.

The chain couples TRBV29-1 to TRBJ1-1; D call uncertain. The CDR3 loop spans 13 amino acids. Germline V lookup: CDR1 SQVTM, CDR2 ANQGSEA. The V end lost 3 bases, the J end lost 0 bases, and 8 bases lay between the germline ends. Here the CDR3 reads CSVDGRLNTEAFF. In DNA, the CDR3 is TGCAGCGTTGATGGCAGGTTGAACACTGAAGCTTTCTTT. The variable domain in full, completed from reference TRBV29-1 and TRBJ1-1, reads SAVISQKPSRDICQRGTSLTIQCQVDSQVTMMFWYRQQPGQSLTLIATANQGSEATYESGFVIDKFPISRPNLTFSTLTVSNMSPEDSSIYLCSVDGRLNTEAFFGQGTRLTVV.